Listed below are T cell receptor beta chains from one sample, sequenced in a study of immune cell composition in non-small cell lung cancer. Assay used: immunoSEQ multiplex PCR; TCRdb lists only in-frame clones, some missing. The sample records fewer than 20,000 clones, just over 75% being singletons. These data were likewise used in another study, on CD4 T cells in lung cancer.

Specimen: non-adjacent lung tissue. Receptors originate from a human donor with non-small cell lung cancer. Both conserved end residues are part of each CDR3. The D gene is left open where the match is weak. Some rows have no size entry. The others give once, few or many, or a class for an expanded clone.

DNA,CDR3,D,J,V,size
TGCGCCAGCAGCTTGGGCCCTCCAGGGCCCACTGATTACGAGCAGTACTTC,CASSLGPPGPTDYEQYF,.,TRBJ2-7,TRBV5-1,.
TGTGCCAGCAGCCAAGTGGGGGCGGGGGATACCACAGATACGCAGTATTTT,CASSQVGAGDTTDTQYF,.,TRBJ2-3,TRBV7-9,few
TGTGCCAGCACAACAGGGGGCTCCTACAATGAGCAGTTCTTC,CASTTGGSYNEQFF,TRBD1,TRBJ2-1,TRBV11-1,.
TGTGCCAGCAAAGGGAGGGGACCTAGCACAGATACGCAGTATTTT,CASKGRGPSTDTQYF,TRBD2,TRBJ2-3,TRBV6-5,.
TGCGCCAGCAGTGGGACAGTACAGGGGGCAGATACGCAGTATTTT,CASSGTVQGADTQYF,TRBD1,TRBJ2-3,TRBV10-1,.
TGTGCCAGCAGCCGGACAGGCCTAAATCAGCCCCAGCATTTT,CASSRTGLNQPQHF,TRBD1,TRBJ1-5,TRBV6-6,.
TGTGCCAGCAGCTTAAGTACGGCAGGGGATCAGCCCCAGCATTTT,CASSLSTAGDQPQHF,.,TRBJ1-5,TRBV7-9,.
TGTGCCAGCAGCAACCGGGACAGGGGGCGAGGCTACACCTTC,CASSNRDRGRGYTF,TRBD1,TRBJ1-2,TRBV13,.
TGTGCCAGCGGGCTTTTTGATCAGCCCCAGCATTTT,CASGLFDQPQHF,.,TRBJ1-5,TRBV5-5,.
TGTGCCAGCAGCTTATGGGGCGGGACCTCCAACTCCTACGAGCAGTACTTC,CASSLWGGTSNSYEQYF,.,TRBJ2-7,TRBV7-2,.
TGTGCCAGCAGCCTACAGGCTCCCGGCTCTGGAAACACCATATATTTT,CASSLQAPGSGNTIYF,.,TRBJ1-3,TRBV11-2,.
TGTGCCACCGTCGACGTAGGCAACACTGAAGCTTTCTTT,CATVDVGNTEAFF,.,TRBJ1-1,TRBV2,few
TGTGCCAGCAGCGTAGTGGCGGGGGCTGGATCCTACGAGCAGTACTTC,CASSVVAGAGSYEQYF,.,TRBJ2-7,TRBV9,.
TGTGCCAGCAGAAAGGTGGGGCAGGGGAACACTGAAGCTTTCTTT,CASRKVGQGNTEAFF,.,TRBJ1-1,TRBV6-5,.
TGTGCCAGCAGCCAAGTGGCCAGGGGCCCAGATACGCAGTATTTT,CASSQVARGPDTQYF,.,TRBJ2-3,TRBV14,.
TGTGCCAGCAGGGAAACAGGGTTTCCCAATGGCTACACCTTC,CASRETGFPNGYTF,.,TRBJ1-2,TRBV6-1,few
TGTGCCAGCAGCTTAGATCCGGGGGTTAGGCAGCCCCAGCATTTT,CASSLDPGVRQPQHF,.,TRBJ1-5,TRBV11-2,.
TGTGCCAGCGGTAAACAGGGCTCCGGGGCCAACGTCCTGACTTTC,CASGKQGSGANVLTF,.,TRBJ2-6,TRBV2,.
TGTGCCAGTCTACCGACATACACATCCACTGAAGCTTTCTTT,CASLPTYTSTEAFF,.,TRBJ1-1,TRBV6-1,.
TGTGCCAGCAGCCAAGTTCCCGGGAGCGAGCAGTACTTC,CASSQVPGSEQYF,.,TRBJ2-7,TRBV14,few
TGTGCCAGCTCACCACCAGAAAGATTGGAGACCCAGTACTTC,CASSPPERLETQYF,.,TRBJ2-5,TRBV18,few
TGTGCCAGCTCACCACTGGGGGATGGCACAGATACGCAGTATTTT,CASSPLGDGTDTQYF,.,TRBJ2-3,TRBV18,.
TGTGCCAGCAGACCCACAGGGGGCGCTTCCAGTGGCTACACCTTC,CASRPTGGASSGYTF,TRBD1,TRBJ1-2,TRBV7-2,.
TGTGCCAGTAGTACCATCGATGTGGGCAATCAGCCCCAGCATTTT,CASSTIDVGNQPQHF,.,TRBJ1-5,TRBV19,.
TGCGCCAGCACAGCCGGAACAGGGATTTACAATGAGCAGTTCTTC,CASTAGTGIYNEQFF,.,TRBJ2-1,TRBV5-1,.
TGTGCCAGCAGGAGACGGGGACCGGAAAATTCACCCCTCCACTTT,CASRRRGPENSPLHF,.,TRBJ1-6,TRBV5-6,.
TGCGCCAGCAGCTTTAGAGGGTCTCATCGCTCTGGGGCCAACGTCCTGACTTTC,CASSFRGSHRSGANVLTF,.,TRBJ2-6,TRBV5-1,.
TGTGCCAGCAGCCCAGCCATTCAGGCGGGGGCCAAAGATACGCAGTATTTT,CASSPAIQAGAKDTQYF,.,TRBJ2-3,TRBV5-5,.
TGCGCCAGCAGCTCCGGACAACAGTTTGAAAAACTGTTTTTT,CASSSGQQFEKLFF,.,TRBJ1-4,TRBV5-1,few
TGTGCCAGCAGCTTAACTAGCGGGGGGGGGACCGGGGAGCTGTTTTTT,CASSLTSGGGTGELFF,TRBD2,TRBJ2-2,TRBV7-8,.
TGTGCCAGCAGTGCCATGGCGAGGGCTAATGAAAAACTGTTTTTT,CASSAMARANEKLFF,.,TRBJ1-4,TRBV6-1,.
TGTGCCAGCAGCGCAAATTCCAGGGGGGTTTCTGGAAACACCATATATTTT,CASSANSRGVSGNTIYF,TRBD1,TRBJ1-3,TRBV9,.
TGTGCCAGCATCGACACAGCGGCGGGGGGAAACACCATATATTTT,CASIDTAAGGNTIYF,.,TRBJ1-3,TRBV6-5,.
TGTGCCATCAGCCTAGGACGCGGCCAAGAGACCCAGTACTTC,CAISLGRGQETQYF,.,TRBJ2-5,TRBV10-3,.
TGTGCCACCAGCAGAGAGGTCCGGACAAATGAAAAACTGTTTTTT,CATSREVRTNEKLFF,.,TRBJ1-4,TRBV15,.
TGTGCCAGCAGCTTGTTCCCCGGGCGAGGGGCTCAAGAGACCCAGTACTTC,CASSLFPGRGAQETQYF,.,TRBJ2-5,TRBV5-4,once
TGTGCCAGCAGTAGAAGGGCCATAAACACTGAAGCTTTCTTT,CASSRRAINTEAFF,.,TRBJ1-1,TRBV28,.
TGTGCCAGCAGCTCGGGGGGGGCACTAGAGACCCAGTACTTC,CASSSGGALETQYF,TRBD2,TRBJ2-5,TRBV7-3,.
TGTGCCAGCAGCGCAGACTTCGTCTATGATGGCTACACCTTC,CASSADFVYDGYTF,.,TRBJ1-2,TRBV7-2,.
TGTGCCAGTAGTACGGATAGGAACACTGAAGCTTTCTTT,CASSTDRNTEAFF,.,TRBJ1-1,TRBV19,.
TGTGCCAGCAGCTACAGGGCCGCGAACACCGGGGAGCTGTTTTTT,CASSYRAANTGELFF,.,TRBJ2-2,TRBV7-3,.
TGTGCCTGGAGCGAGGTTTGGGGACAGTCTTTAACCTTC,CAWSEVWGQSLTF,TRBD1,TRBJ1-2,TRBV30,.
TGTGCCAGCAGCCAAAGGACGGAGAACACTGAAGCTTTCTTT,CASSQRTENTEAFF,.,TRBJ1-1,TRBV6-6,.
TGTGCCAGCAGTCCCGGGACAGGGGTCGAAAAACTGTTTTTT,CASSPGTGVEKLFF,TRBD1,TRBJ1-4,TRBV2,medium-sized
TGTGCCAGCAGTGTACAGGGGGCTGGCTTCTCTGGAAACACCATATATTTT,CASSVQGAGFSGNTIYF,TRBD1,TRBJ1-3,TRBV28,.
TGTGCCAGCAGCCGGGACACTTCTAGCACAGATACGCAGTATTTT,CASSRDTSSTDTQYF,.,TRBJ2-3,TRBV5-8,.
TGTGCCAGCAGCTTGACAGGGGAACATGGCTACACCTTC,CASSLTGEHGYTF,TRBD1,TRBJ1-2,TRBV5-8,.
TGTGCCAGCAGCTTAAGCCGGGACAACACCGGGGAGCTGTTTTTT,CASSLSRDNTGELFF,.,TRBJ2-2,TRBV7-9,.
TGTGCCAGCAGCTCTAGTATGGGGACCTACGAGCAGTACTTC,CASSSSMGTYEQYF,.,TRBJ2-7,TRBV7-9,.
TGCGCCAGCAGCCCCGGGGCAGGGTTCTACGAGCAGTACTTC,CASSPGAGFYEQYF,.,TRBJ2-7,TRBV4-3,.
TGCGCCAGCAGCCCCCGGGAGCGGGGGATTAGGAATGAGCAGTTCTTC,CASSPRERGIRNEQFF,TRBD2,TRBJ2-1,TRBV5-1,.
TGTGCCAGCTCACCAACGAAGGCCGGGGAGCTGTTTTTT,CASSPTKAGELFF,.,TRBJ2-2,TRBV18,.
TGCGCCAGCGGACGCTCCACATACGGCTACACCTTC,CASGRSTYGYTF,.,TRBJ1-2,TRBV4-1,.
TGTGCCAGCTCACCGTTGCTCTTAACGGTGGACACTGAAGCTTTCTTT,CASSPLLLTVDTEAFF,.,TRBJ1-1,TRBV18,.
TGTGCCAGCAGCGGTGGGGGGAGAACTGAAGCTTTCTTT,CASSGGGRTEAFF,.,TRBJ1-1,TRBV5-5,.
TGTGCCAGCAGCGCACCGGTGGGGGGGGACACGCAGTATTTT,CASSAPVGGDTQYF,TRBD2,TRBJ2-3,TRBV5-6,.
TGCGCCAGCAGTCCTCTAGCGGGGGCCGCGGTCAGAGAGACCCAGTACTTC,CASSPLAGAAVRETQYF,TRBD2,TRBJ2-5,TRBV5-1,.
TGTGCCAGCAGCTTGGGACCTCTTGGGTTAAACACTGAAGCTTTCTTT,CASSLGPLGLNTEAFF,.,TRBJ1-1,TRBV5-6,.
TGTGCCAGCAGCCCACAACTGACAGAAACCTATGGCTACACCTTC,CASSPQLTETYGYTF,.,TRBJ1-2,TRBV5-5,once
TGTGCCAGCAGCGCGTACAGGGACACTGAAGCTTTCTTT,CASSAYRDTEAFF,.,TRBJ1-1,TRBV4-2,.